This T cell receptor (beta chain) comes out of a study of blood T cell repertoires in COVID-19. In the study's own analysis: Reference gene primer amplification in the assay estimated nucleated cell counts. The protocol was immunoSEQ multiplex PCR, while the TCRdb copy is restricted to in-frame clones and leaves out a portion. The V and J calls and clone size come from that table; D and trimming were worked out from the DNA. The table shows around 400,000 clones, with approximately 93% occurring only once. Exposed enrollees had met someone with a PCR-confirmed or clinician-diagnosed COVID-19 case at some point within the 2 weeks before study entry. Looked up from germline, CDR1 is KGHDR and CDR2 is SFDVKD. The CDR3 length is 13 residues. V shed 2 bases and J shed 4 bases, with 7 bases lying between them. In regard to this clone: Distinct nucleotide sequences in the sample also encode this CDR3.

The chain carries TRBV24-1 and TRBJ1-2, with D tentatively TRBD1 (5 bases). This TCR was sampled from a woman in her thirties or forties who had been exposed to COVID-19. The sample taken for sequencing was PBMCs or T cells enriched from blood (not recorded which). The CDR3 DNA sequence: TGTGCCACCAGTGATTCTGACAGCTATGGCTACACCTTC. Translation: CATSDSDSYGYTF.